This TCR beta chain was recorded in a study of regulatory T cells in long-lasting Graves disease. Study as a whole: The study enrolled newly diagnosed Graves' patients on antithyroid drugs under 3 months.

Time point denoted: newly diagnosed GD, antithyroid drugs for less than 3 months. PBMCs provided the RNA from which the TCR library was made. Trimming left V 10 bases short and J 5 bases short, with 24 bases between. The CDR3 length is 16 residues. Germline CDR1 ENHRY, CDR2 SYGVKD. Ten or more counts support this clonotype. The TCR beta library used iRepertoire HTBI primers with Arm-PCR amplification of CDR3. In TCRdb, the multiplex PCR reads were re-called with MiXCR into one record per CDR3 protein. The sample lists roughly 610,000 distinct CDR3 sequences, around 15% occurring once. The data were also submitted as part of a second study, on T cells in Graves' hyperthyroidism and ophthalmopathy. That report adds: Patients having uncontrolled infection, another autoimmune disease, pregnancy or lactation were not included. First-round RT-PCR with HTBI primers amplified the TCR CDR3 region.

The input for sequencing was peripheral blood mononuclear cells (PBMCs), taken at new diagnosis, from a patient treated with antithyroid drugs. This clonotype was obtained from a man younger than 35 with Graves disease. This chain connects TRBV10-3 to TRBJ2-1; tentatively, D is TRBD1 (6 bases). CDR3 bases: TGTGCCACCGCAGATGTCGCAGGGGCGGACAACAATGAGCAGTTCTTC. Its translation: CATADVAGADNNEQFF.